This is a list of T cell receptor beta chains from one sample in a study of T cells in Graves' hyperthyroidism and ophthalmopathy. TCRdb itself ran the multiplex PCR reads through MiXCR, one entry per CDR3 protein. The data show roughly 510,000 distinct CDR3 sequences, with over 45% seen just once and about two fifths held by the top ten. The source material was peripheral blood or thyroid tissue (not recorded which). These receptor sequences come from an adult woman with Graves' disease, either hyperthyroidism or ophthalmopathy (not recorded which). Both conserved end residues are part of each CDR3. D genes are given only for firm matches. Size is stated for part of the rows, as once, few or many counts, or as a class when the clone is expanded.

D gene	V gene	J gene	clone size	CDR3 DNA	CDR3 protein
TRBD1	TRBV5-1	TRBJ2-7	many	TGCGCCAGCAGTGCCGGGGGACAGGGGCTTTACGAGCAGTACTTC	CASSAGGQGLYEQYF
TRBD2	TRBV10-1	TRBJ2-5	many	TGCGCCAGCACCGGGGACCTAGCGGGCAGGCAAGAGACCCAGTACTTC	CASTGDLAGRQETQYF
TRBD2	TRBV29-1	TRBJ2-7	few	TGCAGCTTGGCGGGAGGGGCCTACGAGCAGTACTTC	CSLAGGAYEQYF
.	TRBV12-3/TRBV12-4	TRBJ1-1	many	TGTGCCAGCAGTTATAGTAACAGGGAAAACACTGAAGCTTTCTTT	CASSYSNRENTEAFF
.	TRBV12-3/TRBV12-4	TRBJ1-3	once	TGTGCCAGCAGTTACCGGGGAGCTGGATGGAACACCATATATTTT	CASSYRGAGWNTIYF
.	TRBV19	TRBJ2-5	many	TGTGCCAGTAGACGCCGGGAGACCCAGTACTTC	CASRRRETQYF
.	TRBV5-6	TRBJ2-7	few	TGTGCCAGCAGCCCGCCCACCGGGACTGCAAGATACGAGCAGTACTTC	CASSPPTGTARYEQYF
.	TRBV19	TRBJ2-1	.	TGTGCCAGTAGTGACCGAAGGGAGAGTGAGCAGTTCTTC	CASSDRRESEQFF
TRBD1	TRBV29-1	TRBJ2-7	once	TGCAGACCGGGACAGGGGGCGCAAGAGCAGTACTTC	CRPGQGAQEQYF
TRBD1	TRBV10-3	TRBJ2-7	many	TGTGCCATCAGTGGGACAGGGGGCTCCTACGAGCAGTACTTC	CAISGTGGSYEQYF
.	TRBV3-1	TRBJ2-2	many	TGTGCCAGCAGCCAAGCCGGGGAGCTGTTTTTT	CASSQAGELFF
.	TRBV10-2	TRBJ1-4	many	TGCGCCAGCGGATTGGACCAAAACCTCGAAAAACTGTTTTTT	CASGLDQNLEKLFF
.	TRBV10-1	TRBJ1-1	.	TGTGCCAGCAGTTACTCCGGACATATGGACACTGAAGCTTTCTTT	CASSYSGHMDTEAFF
.	TRBV25-1	TRBJ1-1	few	TGTGCCAGCAGTGAGTACAGGGAGGGTCGTTCTGAAGCTTTCTTT	CASSEYREGRSEAFF
.	TRBV28	TRBJ2-7	few	TGTGCCAGCAGTTCGGTAACCCCCTACGAGCAGTACTTC	CASSSVTPYEQYF
.	TRBV28	TRBJ1-5	few	TGTGCCAGCAGTTTATCGGGGTTGGGGTATCAGCCCCAGCATTTT	CASSLSGLGYQPQHF
TRBD1	TRBV7-2	TRBJ1-2	many	TGTGCCAGCAGCGCTAACAGGGGCAACTATGGCTACACCTTC	CASSANRGNYGYTF
TRBD2	TRBV7-2	TRBJ2-5	.	TGTGCCAGCACCGACCGGGGGGGAATTGGACAAGAGACCCAGTACTTC	CASTDRGGIGQETQYF
.	TRBV2	TRBJ1-6	few	TGTGCCAGCAGTGAAGCGCTCGGTTCACCCCTCCACTTT	CASSEALGSPLHF
TRBD2	TRBV7-3	TRBJ2-2	.	TGTGCCAGCAGCCCATACCCGGGACTAGCTAACACCGGGGAGCTGTTTTTT	CASSPYPGLANTGELFF
.	TRBV7-7	TRBJ2-7	few	TGTGCTAGCACCCTAAACGACGCTTGGGAGCAGTACTTC	CASTLNDAWEQYF
TRBD1	TRBV10-2	TRBJ2-5	.	TGCGCCAGCACCCGGACAGGGCGGGAGACCCAGTACTTC	CASTRTGRETQYF
.	TRBV20-1	TRBJ1-6	.	TGCAGTGCTAGAACCGCCACGGCGACCACTGATTCACCCCTCCACTTT	CSARTATATTDSPLHF
.	TRBV4-3	TRBJ1-1	many	TGCGCCAGCAGCCTTAAGACAGGTGAGAACACTGAAGCTTTCTTT	CASSLKTGENTEAFF
.	TRBV19	TRBJ1-1	.	TGTGCCAGTACCCAATCCGGACCTACGGGGACTGAAGCTTTCTTT	CASTQSGPTGTEAFF
.	TRBV5-6	TRBJ2-7	few	TGTGCCAGCAGCGTAACAGGACAGAGCTACGAGCAGTACTTC	CASSVTGQSYEQYF
.	TRBV20-1	TRBJ2-5	.	TGCAGTGCCAGCGTTCAAGAGACCCAGCACTTC	CSASVQETQHF
.	TRBV9	TRBJ2-2	.	TGTGCCAGCAGCGTAGTAGGGAGCGCCGGGGAGCTGTTTTTT	CASSVVGSAGELFF
.	TRBV28	TRBJ1-5	few	TGTGCCAGCAGTACAAGGACTCGGCCCCAGCATTTT	CASSTRTRPQHF
.	TRBV7-9	TRBJ2-5	.	TGTGCCAGCAGCCAAGAGGAGCGAGGGGGAGGCGAGACCCAGTACTTC	CASSQEERGGGETQYF
.	TRBV7-2	TRBJ1-1	.	TGTGCCAGCAGTGCTATAGGGTCCGCGAACACTGAAGCTTTCTTT	CASSAIGSANTEAFF
.	TRBV28	TRBJ1-1	.	TGTGCCAGCAGTTCCGTCGCCACTGAAGCTTTCTTT	CASSSVATEAFF
.	TRBV3-1	TRBJ1-3	few	TGTGCCAGCAGCCAAAGGACAGCTGGAAACACCATATATTTT	CASSQRTAGNTIYF
.	TRBV28	TRBJ1-1	few	TGTGCCAGCATCCTCTCGGACCGAACTGAAGCTTTCTTT	CASILSDRTEAFF